This TCR beta chain was obtained from a study of regulatory and conventional T cells in breast cancer (dated by TCRdb to the mid-2010s). Receptor libraries were prepared by PCR. The instrument given in TCRdb is Illumina MiSeq. TCRdb cleaned the public reads at Q25 with fastp, built clones with MiXCR and kept in-frame beta chains. Rows matching on CDR3 protein sequence are summarized as one entry with the most common DNA and genes. The sample has 15,000 or so distinct CDR3 sequences on record, around a third of them singletons. Approximately 1.6% of the sample comes from the top ten. Via the germline V gene, CDR1 is SGHTA and CDR2 FQGNSA. At the junction V is shortened by 4 bases and J by 5 bases; bases outside the gene matches: 8. Including cysteine and phenylalanine, the CDR3 has 16 amino acids. Only the CDR3 DNA is retained, 48 bases long and in frame from the first base. This clonotype turned up a few times. It lacks a known antigen. No base qualities exist here, and no much larger clone lies one base off it.

This clonotype was sampled from a female donor in good health. This chain is built from TRBV7-2 and TRBJ2-3; TRBD2 agrees with 11 junctional bases. The sequenced material came from conventional T cells from blood. The DNA is TGTGCCAGCAGCTCACGACTAGCGGGATCGGGAGATACGCAGTATTTT. Translated, it reads CASSSRLAGSGDTQYF.